A single sample gave rise to the 20 T cell receptor beta chains below, sequenced in a study of response to subunit inactivated influenza vaccine. MiXCR was run by TCRdb on the RT-PCR reads, yielding one entry per CDR3 protein. The repertoire consists of more than 700,000 distinct CDR3 sequences, with 21% occurring once and the leading ten covering 9.5% to 13%. This sample comprised PBMCs from blood, obtained 4 to 6 days after vaccination. The receptor source for this set is a man in his fifties who received an inactivated influenza vaccine.

This clonotype turned up a few times. The chain couples TRBV20-1 to TRBJ2-1; TRBD2 matches at 13 bases. J was trimmed by 4 bases and V by 4 bases; bases with no gene match: 16. The CDR3 consists of 19 residues. Germline CDR1 reads DFQATT; CDR2 reads SNEGSKA (reference sequence). CDR3 region: CSATSTAAGTSGDYNEQFF. The DNA of the CDR3 is TGCAGTGCTACCTCTACAGCCGCCGGGACTAGCGGGGATTACAATGAGCAGTTCTTC.

This clonotype was seen only a few times. This chain connects TRBV7-9 to TRBJ2-7; no definite D call. Trimming took off 5 bases at V and 1 base at J, with 9 bases between the two ends. The CDR3 is 13 residues long. Per germline, CDR1 SEHNR and CDR2 FQNEAQ (reference sequence). CDR3 bases: TGTGCCAGCAGCCCTGCTCGGTCCTACGAGCAGTACTTC. It codes for CASSPARSYEQYF.

This clonotype appeared a few times. The chain employs TRBV7-9 and TRBJ1-2; D is uncertain. Trimming removed 1 base from V and 5 bases from J, with 8 bases in between. Germline lookup yields CDR1 SEHNR and CDR2 FQNEAQ (reference sequence). There are 13 residues in the CDR3. DNA of the CDR3: TGTGCCAGCAGCTTAGGTGGCTGGTATGGCTACACCTTC. Amino acids: CASSLGGWYGYTF.

This clonotype turned up a few times. The rearrangement joins TRBV4-3 to TRBJ2-1; D might be TRBD2 (5 bases). The germline CDR1 and CDR2 sequences are LGHNA and YSLEER. Deletions cut 0 bases from V and 9 bases from J, with 9 bases between. This CDR3 has 13 residues. The CDR3 protein is CASSQDIGSEQFF. DNA for the CDR3: TGCGCCAGCAGCCAAGATATAGGGAGTGAGCAGTTCTTC.

The chain uses TRBV20-1 and TRBJ2-7; the D is unclear. The V gene lost 5 bases and the J gene lost 0 bases, with 17 bases spanning the gap. The V gene's germline CDR1 is DFQATT and CDR2 SNEGSKA (reference sequence). The CDR3 covers 15 residues. The chain's CDR3 is CSAEVAVLSSYEQYF. CDR3 in DNA: TGCAGTGCTGAAGTAGCCGTGCTTTCCTCCTACGAGCAGTACTTC.

This clonotype was detected only a few times. CDR3 DNA sequence: TGTGCCAGCAGCCTCTTCGGCGGACAGTACAATGAGCAGTTCTTC. It translates to CASSLFGGQYNEQFF. The chain uses TRBV12-3 or TRBV12-4 and TRBJ2-1; tentatively, D is TRBD1 (6 bases). With 6 bases removed from V and 4 bases from J, the gap between germline ends came to 16 bases. The CDR3 sequence is 15 residues long.

The CDR3 protein is CASSLASSGGRETQYF. The DNA for the CDR3 is TGCGCCAGCAGCTTGGCCTCTAGCGGCGGCAGAGAGACCCAGTACTTC. The V call is TRBV5-1, the J call TRBJ2-5; 7 bases agree with TRBD2. V dropped 0 bases and J dropped 4; count of bases not matched to a gene: 9. The CDR3 is 16 residues long. Germline-derived CDR1 and CDR2 are SGHRS and YFSETQ.

V usage is TRBV1 and J usage is TRBJ2-2; no DNA check was done on the table's D call, TRBD1. TRBV1 is a known pseudogene. There are 17 residues in the CDR3. DNA for the CDR3: TGCACCAGCAGCCACAACGGGACACCGGAGGACACCGGGGAGCTGTTTTTT. Protein product: CTSSHNGTPEDTGELFF.

This clonotype was seen a handful of times. The chain combines TRBV27 with TRBJ2-7; 8 nucleotides align to TRBD1. The CDR3 extends over 15 amino acids. The V segment lost 1 base and the J segment 6 bases; nucleotides outside the gene matches: 8. Germline V lookup: CDR1 MNHEY, CDR2 SMNVEV (reference sequence). Here the CDR3 DNA reads TGTGCCAGCAGTTTATTAGGACAGGGACTTTTCGAGCAGTACTTC. Its protein product is CASSLLGQGLFEQYF.

CDR3 nucleotide sequence: TGTGCCAGCAGCTTAGACGCGGGAGGGGAAAATGAGCAGTTCTTC. It specifies CASSLDAGGENEQFF. This sequence joins TRBV7-4 and TRBJ2-1, with TRBD2 matching 9 bases. The junction had 5 bases not matched to a gene; V was cut back by 1 base and J by 7 bases. The CDR3 is 15 residues long. Germline V gene sequence: CDR1 SGHVT, CDR2 SQSDAQ.

A few counts support this clonotype. The chain links TRBV5-1 to TRBJ2-2; D remains unclear. This CDR3 contains 13 residues. The V gene lost 4 bases and the J gene lost 4 bases, with 8 bases spanning the gap. Germline CDR1 and CDR2: SGHRS and YFSETQ. CDR3 in DNA: TGCGCCAGCAGCACCGGAACCACCGGGGAGCTGTTTTTT. It translates to CASSTGTTGELFF.

The rearrangement links TRBV20-1 to TRBJ2-7, with D uncertain. Trimming removed 5 bases at V and 5 bases at J, with 19 bases between. Germline loops: CDR1 DFQATT, CDR2 SNEGSKA (reference sequence). This CDR3 is 14 amino acids long. The CDR3: CSAPPPSALNEQYF. The DNA for the CDR3 is TGCAGTGCTCCTCCCCCCAGCGCACTTAACGAGCAGTACTTC.

This sequence joins TRBV10-3 and TRBJ1-2; D call uncertain. The germline CDR1 and CDR2 sequences are ENHRY and SYGVKD. The CDR3 has 12 amino acids. V shed 3 bases and J shed 4 bases, with 6 bases lying between them. Written as DNA, the CDR3 is TGTGCCATCAGTGAAGTAGGCTATGGCTACACCTTC. Encoded protein: CAISEVGYGYTF.

In this sample, this clonotype turned up once. The rearrangement uses TRBV23-1 and TRBJ2-5; TRBD2 matches at 8 bases. TRBV23-1 is marked as an open reading frame, function uncertain. This CDR3 contains 18 residues. Trimming at V came to 0 bases and at J to 2 bases, leaving 11 bases not matched to a gene. The CDR3 nucleotides are TGCGCCAGCAGTCAATCTCCTCATGGACTAGCTCAACAAGAGACCCAGTACTTC. It encodes CASSQSPHGLAQQETQYF.

V is TRBV12-3 or TRBV12-4 and J is TRBJ1-3; unclear D gene. The germline V and J ends were trimmed by 4 bases and 0 bases, with 7 bases remaining between them. The CDR3 runs to 14 residues. CDR3 nucleotide sequence: TGTGCCAGCAGTTCGAGTCGCTCTGGAAACACCATATATTTT. Translation: CASSSSRSGNTIYF.

The CDR3 reads CASSLGRDRYQETQYF. CDR3 DNA sequence: TGCGCCAGCAGCTTGGGGAGGGACAGGTACCAAGAGACCCAGTACTTC. V usage is TRBV5-1 and J usage is TRBJ2-5; 8 bases map to TRBD1. J was trimmed by 0 bases and V by 0 bases; bases with no gene match: 4. The CDR3 extends over 16 amino acids. Germline V gene sequence: CDR1 SGHRS, CDR2 YFSETQ.

The sample holds a few counts of this clonotype. One end of the junction does not line up with germline, which may come from a read error. The V and J genes are TRBV10-3 and TRBJ1-2; D is unresolved. There are 12 residues in the CDR3. Germline lookup yields CDR1 ENHRY and CDR2 SYGVKD. CDR3 amino acids: CAISDPGGGDTF. In DNA form, the CDR3 reads TGTGCCATCAGTGACCCGGGCGGTGGCGACACCTTC.

There are a few counts of this clonotype. The J gene is TRBJ2-3, the V gene TRBV11-3; 10 bases are shared with TRBD2. Trimming took 3 bases from V and 2 from J; bases not matched to a gene: 5. Germline CDR1 reads SGHNT; CDR2 reads YENEEA. The CDR3 extends over 16 amino acids. CDR3 loop: CASSFASGRNTDTQYF. In nucleotides, the CDR3 is TGTGCCAGCAGCTTCGCTAGCGGGAGAAACACAGATACGCAGTATTTT.

This chain uses TRBV7-3 with TRBJ2-3; 7 bases agree with TRBD2. This CDR3 is built from 15 residues. V shed 8 bases, J shed 1 base, and the junction held 9 bases outside the gene matches. Germline CDR1 and CDR2: SGHTA and FQGTGA. Here the CDR3 reads CASGTSGERTDTQYF. The CDR3 DNA follows: TGTGCCAGCGGAACGAGCGGGGAACGCACAGATACGCAGTATTTT.

The chain uses TRBV5-1 and TRBJ1-1; TRBD1 agrees at 7 bases. The CDR3 is 13 residues long. J was trimmed by 5 bases and V by 3 bases; bases with no gene match: 4. Germline CDR1 reads SGHRS; CDR2 reads YFSETQ. Here the CDR3 DNA reads TGCGCCAGCAGCTACGGACAGGCGACTGAAGCTTTCTTT. Protein sequence: CASSYGQATEAFF. Combining the CDR3 with reference TRBV5-1 and TRBJ1-1 gives the whole variable domain KAGVTQTPRYLIKTRGQQVTLSCSPISGHRSVSWYQQTPGQGLQFLFEYFSETQRNKGNFPGRFSGRQFSNSRSEMNVSTLELGDSALYLCASSYGQATEAFFGQGTRLTVV.